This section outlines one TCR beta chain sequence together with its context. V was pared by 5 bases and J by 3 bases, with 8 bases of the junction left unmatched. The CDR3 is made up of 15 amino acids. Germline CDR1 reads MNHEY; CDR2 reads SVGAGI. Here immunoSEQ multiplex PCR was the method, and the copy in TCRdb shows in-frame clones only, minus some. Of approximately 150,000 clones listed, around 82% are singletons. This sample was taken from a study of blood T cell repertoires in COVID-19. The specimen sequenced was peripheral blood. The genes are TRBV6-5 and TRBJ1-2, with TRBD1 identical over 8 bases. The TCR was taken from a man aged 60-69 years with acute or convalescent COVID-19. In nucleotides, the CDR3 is TGTGCCAGCAGTCAGACAGGGGCGGTATACTATGGCTACACCTTC. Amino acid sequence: CASSQTGAVYYGYTF.